The TCR beta chain described here comes from a study of a mutant IDH1 vaccine in newly diagnosed glioma. Overall study context: Vaccines began 4-6 weeks after radiotherapy alone, or with temozolomide cycles. Mean patient age was about 40 years; roughly 62% were male and approximately 40% female. Before enrollment, patients got radiotherapy alone, temozolomide alone, or mostly the combination. Study results and caveats: Pseudoprogression apparently tracked independently of changes in top peripheral T cell clonotypes.

To note about this clone: Its target is not known.

The time point: week 11, during vaccination. One vaccine dose held 300 ug of mutant IDH1 20-mer peptide and came with topical imiquimod. TCRdb keeps only in-frame clones here, not all; method: immunoSEQ multiplex PCR. The table records fewer than 75,000 clones, approximately 84% of them present only once. This sequence was found in a woman in her forties or fifties with glioma. The material sequenced was PBMCs, taken from a glioma patient whose treatment included an IDH1 peptide vaccine.

For the CDR3, the DNA is TGCGCCAGCACCGGTACTGACAAGAACCTAAGCAATCAGCCCCAGCATTTT. Protein product: CASTGTDKNLSNQPQHF. This rearrangement joins TRBV5-1 to TRBJ1-5; D unresolved. This CDR3 comprises 17 residues. Germline-derived CDR1 and CDR2 are SGHRS and YFSETQ. The ends were cut back, 6 bases at V and 1 base at J, with 20 bases in the middle.